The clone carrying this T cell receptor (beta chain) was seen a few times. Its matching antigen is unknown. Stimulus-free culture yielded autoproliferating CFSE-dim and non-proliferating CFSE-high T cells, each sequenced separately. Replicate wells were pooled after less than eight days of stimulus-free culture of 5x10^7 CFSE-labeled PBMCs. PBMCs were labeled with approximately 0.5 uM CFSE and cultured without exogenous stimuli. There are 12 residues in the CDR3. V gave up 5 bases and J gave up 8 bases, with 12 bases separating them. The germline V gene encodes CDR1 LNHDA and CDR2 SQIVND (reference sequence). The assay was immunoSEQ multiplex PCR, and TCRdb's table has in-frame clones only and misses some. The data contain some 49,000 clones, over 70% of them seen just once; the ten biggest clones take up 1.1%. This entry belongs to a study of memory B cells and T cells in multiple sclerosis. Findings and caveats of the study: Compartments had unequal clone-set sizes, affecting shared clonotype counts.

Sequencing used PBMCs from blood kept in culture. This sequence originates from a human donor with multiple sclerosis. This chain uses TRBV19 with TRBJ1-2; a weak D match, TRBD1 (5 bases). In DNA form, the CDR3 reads TGTGCCAGTAGTCCCCGGGGGGACGGCTACACCTTC. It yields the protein CASSPRGDGYTF.